The text below deals with one T cell receptor (beta chain). Its antigen has not been determined. The input lacks base qualities; no much larger clone sits a single base away. This entry comes from a study of esophageal squamous cell carcinoma under preoperative chemotherapy (dated by TCRdb to 2017 to 2018). Some background on the complete study: The study profiled TCR repertoires of both peripheral blood T cells and tumor-infiltrating lymphocytes. The effects of paclitaxel-nedaplatin chemotherapy on T-cell receptor repertoires in patients with esophageal squamous cell carcinoma were assessed. Roughly 5 patients with primary esophageal squamous cell carcinoma made up the cohort. Repertoires were compared between samples taken before and after paclitaxel-nedaplatin therapy. General findings and caveats noted by the study authors: TCR diversity increased significantly in peripheral T cells after chemotherapy, but not in tumor-infiltrating lymphocytes. The analysis included only five or six patients with esophageal squamous cell carcinoma, making the cohort small. Clonotype frequencies shifted immediately and substantially under paclitaxel-nedaplatin therapy, and abundant clones were more likely to contract than to amplify. Post-treatment tumor-infiltrating lymphocytes appeared to be derived in part from peripheral T cells migrating into the tumor, rather than solely from local clonal changes.

Library preparation used PCR. The sample was run on a HiSeq X Ten. High-throughput sequencing was used to characterize TCR repertoires. TCRdb trimmed the raw reads at Q25, called clones with MiXCR and kept productive beta chains. Merged by CDR3 protein, the rows form single entries marked with the most common genes and DNA. This sample has 30,000 to 35,000 distinct CDR3 sequences in its table, and roughly 52% of those were observed once. The ten most abundant clones make up 20% to 25% of the sample. The germline V gene encodes CDR1 SGHTS and CDR2 YDEGEE. Trimming takes 3 bases off V and 0 bases off J; junction bases not matched to a gene: 7. The CDR3, from cysteine to phenylalanine, totals 16 residues. The CDR3 DNA has 48 bases and is translated from base 1. The sample's time point label, decoded: after preoperative PTX-NDP chemotherapy. Patients received paclitaxel-nedaplatin as preoperative chemotherapy before surgery.

Rearrangement joined TRBV5-8 to TRBJ2-3; TRBD2 fits 7 bases in the junction. The sequence came from a human donor with esophageal squamous cell carcinoma. The donor label of this sample is uncertain. Sampling was done from a patient given preoperative chemotherapy. The bases read TGTGCCAGCAGCTACGGGGGGACGTATAGCACAGATACGCAGTATTTT. Translated, it reads CASSYGGTYSTDTQYF.